This record concerns one T cell receptor (beta chain) sequence. The data belong to a study of blood T cell repertoires in COVID-19. Looking at the study overall: In each case, the material was cDNA or gDNA derived from T cells, B-cell-depleted T cells, or PBMCs.

Trimming removed 4 bases from V and 4 bases from J; junction bases left unmatched: 9. The CDR3 totals 16 residues. Germline V lookup: CDR1 MNHEY, CDR2 SVGAGI. In the source study's methods: Counts of nucleated cells, estimated from reference gene primer amplification, were obtained. Assay: immunoSEQ multiplex PCR; the TCRdb copy retains only in-frame clones and omits some. D and trimming were read from the DNA, whereas the V and J calls and clone size are those reported in that table. The data hold more than 85,000 clones, with about four fifths observed a single time. This rearrangement joins TRBV6-5 to TRBJ2-1; 8 bases are shared with TRBD1. Input material: peripheral blood. This TCR was recovered from a woman in her 70s with acute or convalescent COVID-19. The CDR3: CASSSPTGVGYNEQFF. DNA for the CDR3: TGTGCCAGCAGTTCGCCGACAGGGGTAGGTTACAATGAGCAGTTCTTC.